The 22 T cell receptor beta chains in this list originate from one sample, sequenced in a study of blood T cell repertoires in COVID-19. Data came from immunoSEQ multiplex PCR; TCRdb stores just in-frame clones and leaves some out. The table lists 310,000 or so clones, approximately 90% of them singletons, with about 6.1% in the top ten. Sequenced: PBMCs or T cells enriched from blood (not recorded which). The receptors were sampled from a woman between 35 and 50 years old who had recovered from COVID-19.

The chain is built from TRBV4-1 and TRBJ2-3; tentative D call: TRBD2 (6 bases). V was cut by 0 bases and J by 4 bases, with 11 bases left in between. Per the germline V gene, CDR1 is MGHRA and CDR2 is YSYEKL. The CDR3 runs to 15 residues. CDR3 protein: CASSQEPTSSDTQYF. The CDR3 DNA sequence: TGCGCCAGCAGCCAAGAGCCCACTAGCTCAGATACGCAGTATTTT.

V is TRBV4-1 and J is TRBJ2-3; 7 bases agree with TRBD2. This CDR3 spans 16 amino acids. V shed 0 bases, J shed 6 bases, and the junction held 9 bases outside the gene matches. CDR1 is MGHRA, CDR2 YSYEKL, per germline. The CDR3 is CASSQDWAGVVDTQYF. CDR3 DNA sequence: TGCGCCAGCAGCCAAGATTGGGCGGGAGTGGTCGATACGCAGTATTTT.

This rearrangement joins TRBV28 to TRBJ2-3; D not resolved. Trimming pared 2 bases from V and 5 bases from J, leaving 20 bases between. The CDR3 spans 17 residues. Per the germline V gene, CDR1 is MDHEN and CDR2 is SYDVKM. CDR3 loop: CASSLELRLTSGDTQYF. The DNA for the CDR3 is TGTGCCAGCAGTTTAGAGTTACGTCTTACCTCGGGAGATACGCAGTATTTT.

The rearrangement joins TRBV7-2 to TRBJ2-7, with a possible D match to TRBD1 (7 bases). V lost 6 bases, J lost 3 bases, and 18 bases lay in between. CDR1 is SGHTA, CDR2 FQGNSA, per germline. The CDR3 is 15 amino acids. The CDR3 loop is CASSFDRDSFYEQYF. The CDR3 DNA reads TGTGCCAGCAGTTTTGACAGGGACTCCTTCTACGAGCAGTACTTC.

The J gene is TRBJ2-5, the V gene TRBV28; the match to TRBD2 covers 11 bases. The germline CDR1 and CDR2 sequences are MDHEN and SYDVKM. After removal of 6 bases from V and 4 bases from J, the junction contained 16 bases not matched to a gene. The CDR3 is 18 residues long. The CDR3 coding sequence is TGTGCCAGCAGATTAGGGACCTTAGCGGGAGGGGCTGGAGAGACCCAGTACTTC. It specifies CASRLGTLAGGAGETQYF.

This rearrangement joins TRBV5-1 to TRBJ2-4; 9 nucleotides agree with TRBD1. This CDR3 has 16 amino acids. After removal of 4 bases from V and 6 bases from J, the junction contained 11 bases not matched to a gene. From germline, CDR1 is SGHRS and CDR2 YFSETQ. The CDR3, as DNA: TGCGCCAGCAGCGCGGGACAGGGAGTCGGGGGAAACATTCAGTACTTC. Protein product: CASSAGQGVGGNIQYF.

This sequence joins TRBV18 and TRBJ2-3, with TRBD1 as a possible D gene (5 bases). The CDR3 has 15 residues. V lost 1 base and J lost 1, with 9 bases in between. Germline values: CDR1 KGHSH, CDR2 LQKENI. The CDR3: CASSPRTPGTDTQYF. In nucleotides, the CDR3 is TGTGCCAGCTCACCACGGACACCCGGCACAGATACGCAGTATTTT.

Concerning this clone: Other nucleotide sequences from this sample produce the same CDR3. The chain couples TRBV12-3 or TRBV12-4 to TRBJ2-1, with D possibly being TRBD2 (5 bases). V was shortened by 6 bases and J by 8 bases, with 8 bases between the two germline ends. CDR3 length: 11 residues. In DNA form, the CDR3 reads TGTGCCAGCAGCCCGAGGGATGAGCAGTTCTTC. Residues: CASSPRDEQFF.

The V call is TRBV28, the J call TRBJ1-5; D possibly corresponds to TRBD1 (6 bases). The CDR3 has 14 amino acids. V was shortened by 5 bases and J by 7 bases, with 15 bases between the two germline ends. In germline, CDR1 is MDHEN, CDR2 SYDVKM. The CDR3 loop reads CASSLLQGFQPQHF. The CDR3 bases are TGTGCCAGCAGTCTCCTACAGGGATTCCAGCCCCAGCATTTT. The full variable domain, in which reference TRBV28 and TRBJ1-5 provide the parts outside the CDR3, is DVKVTQSSRYLVKRTGEKVFLECVQDMDHENMFWYRQDPGLGLRLIYFSYDVKMKEKGDIPEGYSVSREKKERFSLILESASTNQTSMYLCASSLLQGFQPQHFGDGTRLSIL.

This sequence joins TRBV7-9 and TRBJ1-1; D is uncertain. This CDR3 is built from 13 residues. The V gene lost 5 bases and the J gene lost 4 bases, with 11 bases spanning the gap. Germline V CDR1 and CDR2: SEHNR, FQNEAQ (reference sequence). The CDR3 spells CASSTLSGTEAFF. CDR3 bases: TGTGCCAGCAGCACTTTATCGGGCACTGAAGCTTTCTTT.

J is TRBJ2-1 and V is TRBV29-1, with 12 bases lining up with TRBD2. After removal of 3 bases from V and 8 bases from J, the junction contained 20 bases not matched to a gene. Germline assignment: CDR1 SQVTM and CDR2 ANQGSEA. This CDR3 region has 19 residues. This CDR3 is CSVDFAPSPSGRALDEQFF. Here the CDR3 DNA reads TGCAGCGTTGATTTTGCCCCCTCCCCTAGCGGGAGGGCCCTGGATGAGCAGTTCTTC.

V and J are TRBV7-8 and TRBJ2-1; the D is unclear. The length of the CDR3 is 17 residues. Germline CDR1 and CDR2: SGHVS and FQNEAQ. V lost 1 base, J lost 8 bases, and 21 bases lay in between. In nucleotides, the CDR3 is TGTGCCAGCAGCTTAGTTGTATCTACCTCCCGCCGCTATGAGCAGTTCTTC. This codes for CASSLVVSTSRRYEQFF.

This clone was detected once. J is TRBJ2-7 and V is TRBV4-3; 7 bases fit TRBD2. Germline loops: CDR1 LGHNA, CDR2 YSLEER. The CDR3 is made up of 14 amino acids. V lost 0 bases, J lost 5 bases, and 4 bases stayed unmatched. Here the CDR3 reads CASSQDASGDEQYF. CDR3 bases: TGCGCCAGCAGCCAAGATGCTAGCGGTGACGAGCAGTACTTC.

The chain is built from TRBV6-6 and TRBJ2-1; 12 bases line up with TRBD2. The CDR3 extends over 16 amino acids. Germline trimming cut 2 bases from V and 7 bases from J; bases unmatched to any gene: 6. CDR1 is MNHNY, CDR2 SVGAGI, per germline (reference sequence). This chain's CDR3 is CASSYLPSGRANEQFF. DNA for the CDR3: TGTGCCAGCAGTTACCTGCCTAGCGGGAGGGCTAATGAGCAGTTCTTC.

CDR3 region: CASSLRGGFGNTIYF. For the CDR3, the DNA is TGTGCCAGCTCTTTGCGCGGAGGGTTTGGAAACACCATATATTTT. The rearrangement uses TRBV7-2 and TRBJ1-3; no clear D gene. CDR3 length equals 15 residues. V lost 8 bases and J lost 3, with 17 bases in between. Germline CDR1 is SGHTA and CDR2 is FQGNSA.

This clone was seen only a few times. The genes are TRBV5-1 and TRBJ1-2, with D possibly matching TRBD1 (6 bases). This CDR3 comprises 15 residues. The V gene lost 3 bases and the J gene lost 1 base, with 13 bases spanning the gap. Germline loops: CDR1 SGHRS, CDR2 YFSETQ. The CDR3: CASSYYGQINYGYTF. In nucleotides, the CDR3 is TGCGCCAGCAGCTACTACGGACAGATTAACTATGGCTACACCTTC. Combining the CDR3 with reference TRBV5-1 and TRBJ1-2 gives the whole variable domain KAGVTQTPRYLIKTRGQQVTLSCSPISGHRSVSWYQQTPGQGLQFLFEYFSETQRNKGNFPGRFSGRQFSNSRSEMNVSTLELGDSALYLCASSYYGQINYGYTFGSGTRLTVV.

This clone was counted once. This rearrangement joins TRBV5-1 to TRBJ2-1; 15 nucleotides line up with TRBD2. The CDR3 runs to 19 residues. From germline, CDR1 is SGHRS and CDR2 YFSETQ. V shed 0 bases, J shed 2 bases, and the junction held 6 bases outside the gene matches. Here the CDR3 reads CASSLEGGLAGGTYNEQFF. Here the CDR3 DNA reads TGCGCCAGCAGCTTGGAGGGGGGACTAGCGGGAGGAACCTACAATGAGCAGTTCTTC.

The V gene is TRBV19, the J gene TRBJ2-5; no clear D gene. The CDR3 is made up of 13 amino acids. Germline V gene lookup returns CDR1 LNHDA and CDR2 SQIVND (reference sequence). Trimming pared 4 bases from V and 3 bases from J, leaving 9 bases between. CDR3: CASSSTAKETQYF. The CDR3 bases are TGTGCCAGTAGTAGCACAGCAAAAGAGACCCAGTACTTC.

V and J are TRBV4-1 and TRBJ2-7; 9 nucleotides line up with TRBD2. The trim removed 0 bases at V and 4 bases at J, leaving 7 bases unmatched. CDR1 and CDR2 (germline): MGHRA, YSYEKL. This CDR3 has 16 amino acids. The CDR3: CASSQDRSSGVYEQYF. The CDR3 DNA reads TGCGCCAGCAGCCAAGATAGGTCTAGCGGGGTTTACGAGCAGTACTTC.

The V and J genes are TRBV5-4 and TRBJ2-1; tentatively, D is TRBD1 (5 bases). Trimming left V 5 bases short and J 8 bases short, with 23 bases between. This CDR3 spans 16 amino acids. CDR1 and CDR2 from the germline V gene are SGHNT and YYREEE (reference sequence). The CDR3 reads CASSRPGAEGSDEQFF. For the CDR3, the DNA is TGTGCCAGCAGTCGTCCTGGGGCTGAAGGATCGGATGAGCAGTTCTTC. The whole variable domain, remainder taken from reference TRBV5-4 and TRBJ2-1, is ETGVTQSPTHLIKTRGQQVTLRCSSQSGHNTVSWYQQALGQGPQFIFQYYREEENGRGNFPPRFSGLQFPNYSSELNVNALELDDSALYLCASSRPGAEGSDEQFFGPGTRLTVL.

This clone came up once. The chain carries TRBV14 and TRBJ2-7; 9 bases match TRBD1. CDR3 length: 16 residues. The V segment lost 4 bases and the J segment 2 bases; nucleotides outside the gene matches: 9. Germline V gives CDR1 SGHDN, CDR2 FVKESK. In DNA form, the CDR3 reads TGTGCCAGCAGCCGAATCCCCGGACAGGGGACCTACGAGCAGTACTTC. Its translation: CASSRIPGQGTYEQYF. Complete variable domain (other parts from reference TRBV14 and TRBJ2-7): EAGVTQFPSHSVIEKGQTVTLRCDPISGHDNLYWYRRVMGKEIKFLLHFVKESKQDESGMPNNRFLAERTGGTYSTLKVQPAELEDSGVYFCASSRIPGQGTYEQYFGPGTRLTVT.

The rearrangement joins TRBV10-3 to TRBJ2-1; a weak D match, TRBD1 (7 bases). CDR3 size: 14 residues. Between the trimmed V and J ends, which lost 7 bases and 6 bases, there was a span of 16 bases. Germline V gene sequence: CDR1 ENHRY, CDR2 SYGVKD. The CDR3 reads CAITGGGGRNEQFF. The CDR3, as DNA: TGTGCCATCACCGGAGGGGGCGGCCGCAATGAGCAGTTCTTC.